Shown below are 13 T cell receptor beta chains from a single sample sequenced in a study of blood T cells in healthy people across ages. The use of a sample-barcoded 5' primer and a J-beta primer mix characterized a second PCR of roughly 7 to 12 cycles. TCRdb recomputed calls from the 5' RACE reads with MiXCR, one row per CDR3 protein. In the table there are 1.5 million to 2 million distinct CDR3 sequences, roughly 52% of which are singletons. The material sequenced was blood. The source is a middle-aged woman in good health.

The rearrangement links TRBV6-5 to TRBJ1-4; D gene uncertain. Looked up from germline, CDR1 is MNHEY and CDR2 is SVGAGI. The V gene lost 2 bases and the J gene lost 5 bases, with 9 bases spanning the gap. The CDR3 spans 14 residues. The CDR3 loop reads CASSYGPSNEKLFF. CDR3 DNA sequence: TGTGCCAGCAGTTACGGACCCTCAAATGAAAAACTGTTTTTT.

This clonotype came up a few times. CDR3 in amino acids: CASSFIVDGQETQYF. The CDR3 DNA reads TGTGCCAGCAGTTTCATCGTCGACGGACAAGAGACCCAGTACTTC. V usage is TRBV12-3 or TRBV12-4 and J usage is TRBJ2-5; D is unclear. The CDR3 totals 15 residues. The ends were cut back, 3 bases at V and 2 bases at J, with 13 bases in the middle.

V is TRBV6-5 and J is TRBJ1-1, with D tentatively TRBD1 (5 bases). The V gene's germline CDR1 is MNHEY and CDR2 SVGAGI. Trimming cost V 6 bases and J 0 bases, with 14 bases left between them. CDR3 length: 15 amino acids. The CDR3 sequence: CASSRPGRLNTEAFF. CDR3 nucleotides: TGTGCCAGCAGCCGACCGGGACGGCTGAACACTGAAGCTTTCTTT.

The chain employs TRBV4-2 and TRBJ2-1, with D possibly TRBD1 on 6 matching bases. Germline CDR1 LGHNA, CDR2 YNFKEQ. The V end was cut by 1 base, the J end by 7 bases, with 17 bases between. The length of the CDR3 is 16 residues. The CDR3 sequence: CASSQAPGGQENEQFF. CDR3 nucleotide sequence: TGTGCCAGCAGCCAAGCCCCTGGGGGCCAGGAGAATGAGCAGTTCTTC.

The table lists this clonotype with a few counts. The rearrangement joins TRBV24-1 to TRBJ2-1; a possible D gene is TRBD1 (5 bases). V shed 8 bases and J shed 7 bases, with 17 bases lying between them. From germline, CDR1 is KGHDR and CDR2 SFDVKD. This CDR3 is built from 14 residues. The CDR3 sequence: CATTETGLVNEQFF. The CDR3 DNA follows: TGTGCCACCACTGAAACAGGATTAGTTAATGAGCAGTTCTTC.

The V call is TRBV14, the J call TRBJ1-2; D remains unclear. Germline V gene data show CDR1 as SGHDN and CDR2 as FVKESK. The CDR3 has 14 amino acids. V dropped 1 base and J dropped 8 bases, with 14 bases sitting between them. This chain's CDR3 is CASSQAEGPSGYTF. The CDR3 coding sequence is TGTGCCAGCAGCCAAGCTGAGGGCCCTTCCGGCTACACCTTC. The full variable domain, with the rest looked up from reference TRBV14 and TRBJ1-2, is EAGVTQFPSHSVIEKGQTVTLRCDPISGHDNLYWYRRVMGKEIKFLLHFVKESKQDESGMPNNRFLAERTGGTYSTLKVQPAELEDSGVYFCASSQAEGPSGYTFGSGTRLTVV.

The chain recombines TRBV27 with TRBJ2-7; no clear D. There are 15 residues in the CDR3. V was pared by 0 bases and J by 3 bases, with 12 bases between. Per the germline V gene, CDR1 is MNHEY and CDR2 is SMNVEV (reference sequence). The CDR3 reads CASSLSSPEYYEQYF. CDR3 DNA: TGTGCCAGCAGTTTATCCTCCCCTGAATACTACGAGCAGTACTTC.

A few counts support this clonotype. V gene TRBV12-3 or TRBV12-4 combines with J gene TRBJ2-4; possibly TRBD1 or TRBD2 for D (6 bases each). V was shortened by 4 bases and J by 13 bases, with 14 bases between the two germline ends. This CDR3 has 12 amino acids. The CDR3 DNA reads as TGTGCCAGCAGTTGGGGGGACACAGAGCAGTACTTC. Protein product: CASSWGDTEQYF.

The V gene is TRBV6-5, the J gene TRBJ2-7; 7 nucleotides line up with TRBD1. Germline V lookup: CDR1 MNHEY, CDR2 SVGAGI. Unmatched junction bases numbered 11, after V lost 6 bases and J lost 3 bases. The CDR3 contains 15 residues. The CDR3 nucleotides are TGTGCCAGCAGGCGTACGACAGGGTTGGACTACGAGCAGTACTTC. The encoded protein is CASRRTTGLDYEQYF.

The rearrangement uses TRBV7-9 and TRBJ2-7; a weak D match, TRBD2 (5 bases). The CDR3 spans 16 residues. Germline loops: CDR1 SEHNR, CDR2 FQNEAQ (reference sequence). The V end lost 2 bases, the J end lost 0 bases, and 14 bases lay between the germline ends. The CDR3 DNA sequence: TGTGCCAGCAGCTTACGGGCAGGACTCCTCTCCTACGAGCAGTACTTC. Encoded protein: CASSLRAGLLSYEQYF.

This clonotype was observed a handful of times. The chain carries TRBV20-1 and TRBJ2-7, with D maybe TRBD1 (5 bases). The germline V and J ends were trimmed by 4 bases and 3 bases, with 13 bases remaining between them. The CDR3 length is 13 residues. Germline lookup yields CDR1 DFQATT and CDR2 SNEGSKA (reference sequence). CDR3 DNA: TGCAGTGCTAAAGGGGTCACCCTCTACGAGCAGTACTTC. Its protein product is CSAKGVTLYEQYF.

This clonotype was seen once. This sequence joins TRBV6-6 and TRBJ2-1; perhaps D is TRBD1 or TRBD2 (5 bases each). Germline CDR1 reads MNHNY; CDR2 reads SVGAGI (reference sequence). This CDR3 comprises 17 residues. Deletions cut 0 bases from V and 2 bases from J, with 14 bases between. CDR3 nucleotides: TGTGCCAGCAGTTACTCCCAGGGCGAGGGCCCCTACAATGAGCAGTTCTTC. This codes for CASSYSQGEGPYNEQFF.

Regarding this clonotype: Because it lacks the conserved phenylalanine or tryptophan at the end, this CDR3 is likely a read error. The chain recombines TRBV12-3 or TRBV12-4 with TRBJ2-7; no clear D gene. Between the trimmed V and J ends, which lost 2 bases and 3 bases, there was a span of 2 bases. The CDR3 is 11 amino acids. CDR3 nucleotide sequence: TGTGCCAGCAGTTTATTCTACGAGCAGTACTTA. Its translation is CASSLFYEQYL.